The next 23 T cell receptor beta chains were all read from a single sample in a study of cytomegalovirus exposure and HLA in healthy donors (TCRdb year 2017). The library was prepared using the immunoSEQ multiplex PCR assay. For the multiplex PCR, a mixture combining 60 forward primers for TCR Vbeta segments and 13 reverse primers for TCR Jbeta segments was used. TCRdb re-hosts the immuneACCESS table, in-frame sequences only. Its copies lack some clones; in the studies checked, an unresolved V gene accounts for under half of them, and the cause for the rest is not known. Recorded for this sample are about 130,000 clones; approximately 78% of them occurred a single time. 1.5% of the sample is in the top ten clones. The material sequenced was PBMCs. Receptor source: a female donor in good health and CMV-seronegative.

This chain's CDR3 is CASSSPGQGSSETQYF. The CDR3 bases are TGTGCCAGCAGTTCCCCGGGACAGGGTTCGTCGGAGACCCAGTACTTC. V and J are TRBV28 and TRBJ2-5; TRBD1 matches at 9 bases. CDR1 is MDHEN and CDR2 is SYDVKM in the germline V gene. This CDR3 comprises 16 residues. V lost 4 bases and J lost 5; bases outside the gene matches: 11.

The genes are TRBV7-2 and TRBJ2-3, with D uncertain. Germline V CDR1 and CDR2: SGHTA, FQGNSA. This CDR3 comprises 12 residues. The germline V and J ends were trimmed by 5 bases and 0 bases, with 3 bases remaining between them. CDR3 sequence: CASSVSTDTQYF. DNA for the CDR3: TGTGCCAGCAGCGTAAGCACAGATACGCAGTATTTT. Drawing the rest from reference TRBV7-2 and TRBJ2-3, the complete variable domain is GAGVSQSPSNKVTEKGKDVELRCDPISGHTALYWYRQSLGQGLEFLIYFQGNSAPDKSGLPSDRFSAERTGGSVSTLTIQRTQQEDSAVYLCASSVSTDTQYFGPGTRLTVL.

A single count supports this clone. This rearrangement joins TRBV11-2 to TRBJ1-4; 7 bases are a match to TRBD1. V was clipped by 5 bases and J by 4 bases; unmatched bases: 4. The length of the CDR3 is 14 residues. CDR1 is SGHAT, CDR2 FQNNGV, per germline. The CDR3 DNA follows: TGTGCCAGCAGCCGGGACAGAATTAATGAAAAACTGTTTTTT. This translates into CASSRDRINEKLFF.

V and J are TRBV27 and TRBJ2-1; 10 bases match TRBD1. In germline, CDR1 is MNHEY, CDR2 SMNVEV (reference sequence). The CDR3 spans 15 residues. The V segment lost 6 bases and the J segment 4 bases; nucleotides outside the gene matches: 6. This chain's CDR3 is CASSTGTGAYNEQFF. The CDR3 DNA follows: TGTGCCAGCAGCACCGGGACAGGGGCATACAATGAGCAGTTCTTC.

The chain links TRBV6-6 to TRBJ2-2; D not resolved. The germline CDR1 and CDR2 sequences are MNHNY and SVGAGI (reference sequence). The CDR3 has 15 residues. Trimming shortened V by 1 base and J by 3 bases, and 9 bases separated the two germline ends. CDR3 loop: CASSYLTPHTGELFF. Written as DNA, the CDR3 is TGTGCCAGCAGTTACTTGACTCCCCACACCGGGGAGCTGTTTTTT.

CDR3 region: CASSPQREALSDEQFF. CDR3 bases: TGCGCCAGCAGCCCCCAACGGGAGGCCCTCTCGGATGAGCAGTTCTTC. The rearrangement links TRBV5-1 to TRBJ2-1, with TRBD2 matching 7 bases. The CDR3 is made up of 16 amino acids. From germline, CDR1 is SGHRS and CDR2 YFSETQ. Trimming took 4 bases from V and 8 from J; bases not matched to a gene: 15.

The chain uses TRBV19 and TRBJ2-7, with 9 bases fitting TRBD1. Germline trimming cut 8 bases from V and 3 bases from J; bases unmatched to any gene: 8. The CDR3 spans 14 residues. In germline, CDR1 is LNHDA, CDR2 SQIVND (reference sequence). Here the CDR3 DNA reads TGTGCCAGTGCTCGACAGGGGGACAACTACGAGCAGTACTTC. Translating gives CASARQGDNYEQYF.

This chain uses TRBV7-2 with TRBJ1-1, with a possible D match to TRBD1 (5 bases). Germline values: CDR1 SGHTA, CDR2 FQGNSA. V dropped 4 bases and J dropped 1 base, with 16 bases sitting between them. This CDR3 is built from 16 residues. CDR3 region: CASSSTKRTGNTEAFF. The CDR3 nucleotides read TGTGCCAGCAGCTCCACGAAACGCACAGGGAACACTGAAGCTTTCTTT.

This sequence joins TRBV27 and TRBJ1-5; 7 bases map to TRBD1. The germline V gene has CDR1 MNHEY and CDR2 SMNVEV (reference sequence). The length of the CDR3 is 16 residues. V was clipped by 3 bases and J by 1 base; unmatched bases: 6. The CDR3 DNA is TGTGCCAGCAGTTTCCTCGACAGGGTCAGCAATCAGCCCCAGCATTTT. It encodes CASSFLDRVSNQPQHF.

The genes are TRBV28 and TRBJ2-7; 9 bases map to TRBD2. The length of the CDR3 is 15 residues. The V and J ends lost 1 base and 4 bases, in that order; junction bases with no gene match: 5. Germline lookup yields CDR1 MDHEN and CDR2 SYDVKM. The CDR3 coding sequence is TGTGCCAGCAGTTTATTAGCGGGAGCGGTGTACGAGCAGTACTTC. Its protein is CASSLLAGAVYEQYF.

In regard to this clone: Other nucleotide sequences in the sample specify the same CDR3. This chain joins TRBV4-1 and TRBJ2-7; a possible D gene is TRBD1 (5 bases). The CDR3 totals 14 residues. The germline V gene has CDR1 MGHRA and CDR2 YSYEKL. V was clipped by 1 base and J by 0 bases, with 7 bases between them. CDR3 residues: CASSQADSSYEQYF. CDR3 nucleotide sequence: TGCGCCAGCAGCCAAGCTGACAGCTCCTACGAGCAGTACTTC.

The chain has TRBV2 and TRBJ1-1; the D is unclear. The CDR3 sequence is 14 residues long. Germline V gene sequence: CDR1 SNHLY, CDR2 FYNNEI. V lost 6 bases and J lost 4, with 15 bases in between. The CDR3 region is CASSLEKGGTEAFF. CDR3 coding DNA: TGTGCCAGCAGCCTGGAGAAGGGAGGCACTGAAGCTTTCTTT.

V gene TRBV28 combines with J gene TRBJ2-2; D ambiguous. This CDR3 region has 13 residues. Germline CDR1 reads MDHEN; CDR2 reads SYDVKM. Trimming pared 1 base from V and 6 bases from J, leaving 6 bases between. The CDR3: CASSLFAAGELFF. The CDR3 nucleotides read TGTGCCAGCAGTTTATTCGCGGCCGGGGAGCTGTTTTTT. The whole variable domain, filled in from reference TRBV28 and TRBJ2-2, reads DVKVTQSSRYLVKRTGEKVFLECVQDMDHENMFWYRQDPGLGLRLIYFSYDVKMKEKGDIPEGYSVSREKKERFSLILESASTNQTSMYLCASSLFAAGELFFGEGSRLTVL.

The chain carries TRBV28 and TRBJ1-1; 9 bases are a match to TRBD1. The CDR3 is made up of 14 amino acids. CDR1 and CDR2 (germline): MDHEN, SYDVKM. V lost 5 bases and J lost 4; bases outside the gene matches: 5. This chain's CDR3 is CASSLTGGGTEAFF. The CDR3 nucleotides are TGTGCCAGCAGTCTGACAGGGGGGGGCACTGAAGCTTTCTTT.

The table lists this clone with a few counts. The rearrangement joins TRBV6-6 to TRBJ1-1; D gene uncertain. The germline V gene encodes CDR1 MNHNY and CDR2 SVGAGI (reference sequence). V lost 4 bases to trimming and J lost 5 bases, with 11 bases between them. The CDR3 is 13 residues long. The CDR3, as DNA: TGTGCCAGCAGTTTAAGAGGGTGGACTGAAGCTTTCTTT. This sequence encodes CASSLRGWTEAFF.

The V and J genes are TRBV28 and TRBJ1-2; D might be TRBD1 (5 bases). CDR3 length: 13 amino acids. Deletions cut 3 bases from V and 6 bases from J, with 11 bases between. CDR1 MDHEN and CDR2 SYDVKM come from the germline V gene. CDR3 amino acids: CASSLGRGHGYTF. Written as DNA, the CDR3 is TGTGCCAGCAGTTTGGGGAGGGGTCATGGCTACACCTTC.

The CDR3 here is CTSSLPTGGAGSPLHF. The CDR3 nucleotides are TGCACCAGCAGCCTTCCGACAGGGGGCGCGGGTTCACCCCTCCACTTT. The V call is TRBV1, the J call TRBJ1-6; the D segment call TRBD1 is taken from the table without a DNA check. TRBV1 is noted as a pseudogene. The CDR3 spans 16 residues.

The chain combines TRBV2 with TRBJ1-5; 8 bases map to TRBD1. J gave up 5 bases and V 6 bases, and 15 bases lay outside the gene matches. The CDR3 spans 17 residues. The germline V gene encodes CDR1 SNHLY and CDR2 FYNNEI. CDR3 coding DNA: TGTGCCAGCAGCGTACGAGGAGGACAGGGCCATCATCAGCCCCAGCATTTT. Residues: CASSVRGGQGHHQPQHF.

The V gene is TRBV7-8, the J gene TRBJ2-5, with 8 positions matching TRBD2. The V gene's germline CDR1 is SGHVS and CDR2 FQNEAQ. Trimming removed 5 bases from V and 10 bases from J; junction bases left unmatched: 12. The CDR3 has 14 residues. The CDR3 DNA follows: TGTGCCAGCAGCATCCGGACTAGCATGCGTAACCAGTACTTC. Its protein product is CASSIRTSMRNQYF.

This rearrangement joins TRBV6-5 to TRBJ2-3, with 7 bases matching TRBD2. Germline trimming cut 2 bases from V and 6 bases from J; bases unmatched to any gene: 11. In germline, CDR1 is MNHEY, CDR2 SVGAGI. This CDR3 is built from 16 residues. CDR3 in amino acids: CASSYRAPSGLDTQYF. CDR3 DNA: TGTGCCAGCAGTTACCGGGCGCCTAGCGGTCTGGATACGCAGTATTTT.

This rearrangement joins TRBV5-1 to TRBJ2-7, with TRBD2 matching 12 bases. The V gene end was trimmed by 2 bases and the J gene end by 0 bases; junction bases not matched to a gene: 3. The CDR3 contains 16 residues. Looked up from germline, CDR1 is SGHRS and CDR2 is YFSETQ. The CDR3 is CASSLGLAGSSYEQYF. DNA for the CDR3: TGCGCCAGCAGCTTAGGACTAGCGGGGAGCTCCTACGAGCAGTACTTC.

The V call is TRBV30, the J call TRBJ2-1, with D unresolved. From germline, CDR1 is GTSNPN and CDR2 SVGIG (reference sequence). V gave up 2 bases and J gave up 3 bases, with 5 bases separating them. The CDR3 runs to 12 residues. The CDR3, as DNA: TGTGCCTGGAGTACCTACTACAATGAGCAGTTCTTC. It yields the protein CAWSTYYNEQFF.

The J gene is TRBJ2-5, the V gene TRBV28; the D is unclear. The CDR3 is made up of 11 amino acids. Trimming left V 8 bases short and J 5 bases short, with 9 bases between. Germline-derived CDR1 and CDR2 are MDHEN and SYDVKM. The CDR3 DNA sequence: TGTGCCAGCCTCCGGTGGGAGACCCAGTACTTC. Protein sequence: CASLRWETQYF.